This TCR beta chain appears in the sequencing data of a study of cytomegalovirus exposure and HLA in healthy donors. Profiling relied on immunoSEQ multiplex PCR, and the TCRdb table lists in-frame clones only, not all of them. This sample has over 110,000 clones, with approximately 86% found just once. Per germline, CDR1 SEHNR and CDR2 FQNEAQ (reference sequence). The CDR3 contains 11 residues. Trimming cost V 5 bases and J 14 bases, with 13 bases left between them. The TCR sequence derives from a man younger than 35 in good health and CMV-seropositive. The chain recombines TRBV7-9 with TRBJ2-1; unclear D gene. The specimen was PBMCs. CDR3 coding DNA: TGTGCCAGCAGCCCGTGGCTTCGGGAGTTCTTC. It specifies CASSPWLREFF.